The next 23 T cell receptor beta chains were all read from a single sample in a study of T cells in Graves' hyperthyroidism and ophthalmopathy. Authors of the study amplified TCR beta CDR3 regions from RNA transcripts. HTBI primers drove first-round RT-PCR of the TCR CDR3. TCRdb independently ran MiXCR on the multiplex PCR reads; one entry per CDR3 protein. This sample has 450,000 to 550,000 distinct CDR3 sequences; approximately 25% occur once, and the top ten carry about 11%. The specimen sequenced was blood. The receptors derive from a woman aged 25-40 years with Graves' ophthalmopathy.

This clonotype was detected many times. This chain uses TRBV29-1 with TRBJ1-1, with D hard to call. This CDR3 has 11 amino acids. The V end lost 7 bases, the J end lost 0 bases, and 6 bases lay between the germline ends. Germline V gene data show CDR1 as SQVTM and CDR2 as ANQGSEA. The CDR3 DNA reads as TGCAGCGCTACCCTGAACACTGAAGCTTTCTTT. It yields the protein CSATLNTEAFF.

This clonotype was seen ten or more times. This chain uses TRBV27 with TRBJ2-5; 7 nucleotides match TRBD2. The length of the CDR3 is 14 residues. Looked up from germline, CDR1 is MNHEY and CDR2 is SMNVEV (reference sequence). Germline trimming cut 5 bases from V and 5 bases from J; bases unmatched to any gene: 8. The CDR3 region is CASSPGRGGETQYF. The CDR3 nucleotides read TGTGCCAGCAGTCCGGGTAGGGGAGGGGAGACCCAGTACTTC.

This clonotype occurred a few times. This chain connects TRBV20-1 to TRBJ1-1; 8 bases are a match to TRBD1. Germline values: CDR1 DFQATT, CDR2 SNEGSKA (reference sequence). The V and J ends lost 2 bases and 3 bases, in that order; junction bases with no gene match: 5. The length of the CDR3 is 14 residues. The chain's CDR3 is CSARRTGQHTEAFF. CDR3 DNA: TGCAGTGCTAGAAGGACAGGGCAACACACTGAAGCTTTCTTT.

The sample holds many counts of this clonotype. The chain has TRBV10-3 and TRBJ2-4; D perhaps matches TRBD2 (5 bases). The germline gives CDR1 ENHRY, CDR2 SYGVKD. V shed 3 bases and J shed 7 bases, with 13 bases lying between them. The CDR3 totals 14 residues. The CDR3 coding sequence is TGTGCCATCAGTGAAGAGAGGGTGTCGAACATTCAGTACTTC. Protein: CAISEERVSNIQYF.

Regarding this clonotype: A much more abundant neighbour one base away suggests this may be a read error. The J gene is TRBJ2-7, the V gene TRBV18; perhaps TRBD2 as D (5 bases). This CDR3 comprises 15 residues. Trimming removed 3 bases from V and 1 base from J, with 13 bases in between. The germline V gene encodes CDR1 KGHSH and CDR2 LQKENI. CDR3 nucleotides: TGTGCCAGCTCACCCTTCCAGGAGGCTTCCTACGAGCAGTACGTC. Translation gives CASSPFQEASYEQYV.

The DNA for the CDR3 is TGCGCCAGCAGCCGGGGGCTAGCGGCAGATCCGCAAGAGACCCAGTACTTC. It is translated as CASSRGLAADPQETQYF. The V call is TRBV5-1, the J call TRBJ2-5; TRBD2 is a possible D gene (7 bases). The V gene lost 4 bases and the J gene lost 2 bases, with 21 bases spanning the gap. Looked up from germline, CDR1 is SGHRS and CDR2 is YFSETQ. The CDR3 has 17 residues.

The CDR3 DNA reads as TGTGCCAGCAGTCGAAGGATTATGAACACTGAAGCTTTCTTT. It is translated as CASSRRIMNTEAFF. The genes are TRBV2 and TRBJ1-1; no firm D call. V lost 5 bases, J lost 0 bases, and 10 bases lay in between. The CDR3 length is 14 residues. CDR1 and CDR2 from the germline V gene are SNHLY and FYNNEI.

The chain has TRBV28 and TRBJ2-7; 9 positions match TRBD1. Germline CDR1 is MDHEN and CDR2 is SYDVKM. V shed 5 bases and J 8 bases; nucleotides not matched to a gene: 10. CDR3 length: 14 amino acids. The chain's CDR3 is CASSQPGQGGKQYF. The CDR3 region has the DNA TGTGCCAGCAGTCAACCGGGACAGGGAGGAAAGCAGTACTTC.

This clonotype was seen ten or more times. The J gene is TRBJ2-5, the V gene TRBV7-2; maybe TRBD1 (7 bases). Germline V gene lookup returns CDR1 SGHTA and CDR2 FQGNSA. Trimming stripped 5 bases from V and 5 bases from J, with 18 bases between. This CDR3 is 15 amino acids long. DNA of the CDR3: TGTGCCAGCAGCCACCAGGGGGGTGCCGGGGAGACCCAGTACTTC. Translation gives CASSHQGGAGETQYF.

There are many counts of this clonotype. The junction departs from the called germline gene at one end, perhaps through a read error. The chain carries TRBV12-3 or TRBV12-4 and TRBJ2-5; possibly TRBD2 for D (5 bases). CDR3 length: 18 amino acids. The CDR3: CASTLSLGESPFQETQYF. Here the CDR3 DNA reads TGTGCCAGCACTTTAAGCCTCGGGGAGTCACCTTTCCAAGAGACCCAGTACTTC.

The chain couples TRBV29-1 to TRBJ1-2; D is unclear. Germline V CDR1 and CDR2: SQVTM, ANQGSEA. The CDR3 is 14 residues long. The germline V and J ends were trimmed by 0 bases and 4 bases, with 12 bases remaining between them. The CDR3 region is CSVEEGVSPYGYTF. The CDR3 bases are TGCAGCGTTGAAGAGGGCGTCTCGCCCTATGGCTACACCTTC. The full variable domain, completed using reference TRBV29-1 and TRBJ1-2, is SAVISQKPSRDICQRGTSLTIQCQVDSQVTMMFWYRQQPGQSLTLIATANQGSEATYESGFVIDKFPISRPNLTFSTLTVSNMSPEDSSIYLCSVEEGVSPYGYTFGSGTRLTVV.

The chain has TRBV12-3 or TRBV12-4 and TRBJ1-2; 9 bases align to TRBD1. The trim removed 3 bases at V and 8 bases at J, leaving 4 bases unmatched. The length of the CDR3 is 13 residues. The DNA of the CDR3 is TGTGCCAGCAGTTTCGGGACAGGGAGGGGCTACACCTTC. The encoded protein is CASSFGTGRGYTF.

This clonotype was recorded at least ten times. This chain joins TRBV6-5 and TRBJ1-3; a weak D match, TRBD1 (5 bases). The CDR3 totals 15 residues. V was shortened by 2 bases and J by 7 bases, with 15 bases between the two germline ends. Germline CDR1 is MNHEY and CDR2 is SVGAGI. CDR3 bases: TGTGCCAGCAGTTACGGGGCAGTAGGAGGGAACACCATATATTTT. Amino acid sequence: CASSYGAVGGNTIYF.

This clonotype was detected a few times. The chain has TRBV5-1 and TRBJ1-1; D gene uncertain. Germline V CDR1 and CDR2: SGHRS, YFSETQ. Trimming shortened V by 3 bases and J by 0 bases, and 6 bases separated the two germline ends. The CDR3 sequence is 13 residues long. The CDR3 sequence is CASSSAMNTEAFF. The CDR3 DNA sequence: TGCGCCAGCAGCTCAGCAATGAACACTGAAGCTTTCTTT.

This clonotype has a count of ten or more. The chain employs TRBV6-2 or TRBV6-3 and TRBJ1-5, with a weak D call TRBD1 (5 bases). V lost 8 bases and J lost 5, with 22 bases in between. This CDR3 comprises 16 residues. Germline CDR1 and CDR2: MNHEY and SVGEGT. The CDR3 is CASGLIGHKAYQPQHF. CDR3 DNA sequence: TGTGCCAGCGGATTAATTGGACATAAGGCCTATCAGCCCCAGCATTTT.

The sample holds many counts of this clonotype. V gene TRBV10-3 combines with J gene TRBJ1-2; 7 bases line up with TRBD1. Germline-derived CDR1 and CDR2 are ENHRY and SYGVKD. The trim removed 2 bases at V and 5 bases at J, leaving 5 bases unmatched. The CDR3 runs 14 residues. CDR3 region: CAISEGQGEYGYTF. CDR3 nucleotide sequence: TGTGCCATCAGTGAGGGCCAGGGGGAGTATGGCTACACCTTC.

This clonotype has a handful of counts. V and J are TRBV12-3 or TRBV12-4 and TRBJ1-1, with TRBD1 as a possible D gene (5 bases). CDR3 length equals 13 residues. V shed 6 bases and J shed 6 bases, with 14 bases lying between them. The CDR3 spells CASRRRDRAEAFF. CDR3 DNA sequence: TGTGCCAGCAGACGCAGGGACCGCGCTGAAGCTTTCTTT.

This rearrangement joins TRBV12-3 or TRBV12-4 to TRBJ1-5; weak D call: TRBD1 (6 bases). V lost 4 bases and J 10 bases, leaving 14 bases between the germline ends. This CDR3 has 13 residues. Here the CDR3 reads CASSSGQLAPQHF. For the CDR3, the DNA is TGTGCCAGCAGTTCAGGACAGCTCGCTCCCCAGCATTTT.

This clonotype was recorded once. The chain recombines TRBV12-3 or TRBV12-4 with TRBJ1-1; no definite D call. The CDR3 covers 14 residues. Trimming cost V 6 bases and J 1 base, with 12 bases left between them. CDR3 loop: CASRDLRGNTEAFF. The CDR3 DNA sequence: TGTGCCAGCAGGGACCTTCGGGGGAACACTGAAGCTTTCTTT.

This clonotype has ten or more counts. The chain joins TRBV12-3 or TRBV12-4 to TRBJ1-5; a weak D match, TRBD1 (5 bases). V dropped 4 bases and J dropped 0 bases, with 16 bases sitting between them. The CDR3 sequence is 17 residues long. The CDR3 sequence is CASSSPHLTVSNQPQHF. The CDR3 DNA is TGTGCCAGCAGTTCGCCCCACCTGACAGTTAGCAATCAGCCCCAGCATTTT.

This clonotype was observed at least ten times. This sequence joins TRBV5-1 and TRBJ1-1, with D perhaps TRBD1 (5 bases). Germline CDR1 is SGHRS and CDR2 is YFSETQ. The CDR3 contains 14 residues. V was shortened by 1 base and J by 2 bases, with 9 bases between the two germline ends. CDR3: CASSLMGLNTEAFF. CDR3 nucleotide sequence: TGCGCCAGCAGCTTGATGGGGCTAAACACTGAAGCTTTCTTT.

The rearrangement joins TRBV20-1 to TRBJ1-1, with a weak D call TRBD1 (5 bases). V was pared by 1 base and J by 1 base, with 10 bases between. The CDR3 covers 14 residues. Germline assignment: CDR1 DFQATT and CDR2 SNEGSKA (reference sequence). The CDR3 spells CSARVPGGNTEAFF. The CDR3 bases are TGCAGTGCTAGAGTCCCGGGGGGGAACACTGAAGCTTTCTTT.

The table lists this clonotype with many counts. The J gene is TRBJ1-2, the V gene TRBV19; D perhaps matches TRBD1 (6 bases). The germline V and J ends were trimmed by 7 bases and 1 base, with 19 bases remaining between them. This CDR3 spans 16 amino acids. CDR1 is LNHDA, CDR2 SQIVND, per germline (reference sequence). CDR3 DNA: TGTGCCAGTACCAGGGACAACCAGATCGATAACTATGGCTACACCTTC. It codes for CASTRDNQIDNYGYTF.